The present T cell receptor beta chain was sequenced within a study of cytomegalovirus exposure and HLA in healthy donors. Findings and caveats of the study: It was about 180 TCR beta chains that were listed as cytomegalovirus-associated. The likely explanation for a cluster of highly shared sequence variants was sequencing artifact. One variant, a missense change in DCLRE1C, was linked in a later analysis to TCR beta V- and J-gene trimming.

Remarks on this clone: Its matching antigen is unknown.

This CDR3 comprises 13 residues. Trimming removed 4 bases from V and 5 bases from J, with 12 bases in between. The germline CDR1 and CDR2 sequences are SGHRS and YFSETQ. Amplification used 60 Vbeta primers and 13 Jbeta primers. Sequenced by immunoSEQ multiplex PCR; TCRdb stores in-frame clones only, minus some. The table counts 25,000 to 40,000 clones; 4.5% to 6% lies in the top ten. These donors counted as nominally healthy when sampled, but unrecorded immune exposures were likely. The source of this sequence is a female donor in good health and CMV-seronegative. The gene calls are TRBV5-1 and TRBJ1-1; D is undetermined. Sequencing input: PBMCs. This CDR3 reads CASSPLRETEAFF. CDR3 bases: TGCGCCAGCAGCCCCCTGCGGGAGACTGAAGCTTTCTTT.